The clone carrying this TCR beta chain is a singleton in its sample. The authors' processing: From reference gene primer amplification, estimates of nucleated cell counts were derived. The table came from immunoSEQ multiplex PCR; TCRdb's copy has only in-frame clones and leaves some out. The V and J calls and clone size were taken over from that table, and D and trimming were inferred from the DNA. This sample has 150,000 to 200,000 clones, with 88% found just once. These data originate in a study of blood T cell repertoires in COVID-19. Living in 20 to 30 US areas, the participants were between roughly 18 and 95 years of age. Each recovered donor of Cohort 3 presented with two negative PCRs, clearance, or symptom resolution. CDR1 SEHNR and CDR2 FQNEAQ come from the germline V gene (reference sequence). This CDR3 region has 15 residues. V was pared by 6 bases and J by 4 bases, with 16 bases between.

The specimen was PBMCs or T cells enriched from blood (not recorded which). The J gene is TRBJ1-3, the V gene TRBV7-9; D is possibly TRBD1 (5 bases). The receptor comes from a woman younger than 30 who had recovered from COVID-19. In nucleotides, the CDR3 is TGTGCCAGCAGGCCAACCAGGGATGTCGGAAACACCATATATTTT. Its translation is CASRPTRDVGNTIYF.